These T cell receptor beta chains were read from a single sample in a study of post-analysis software for immune sequencing data. TCRdb passed the PCR reads through MiXCR, listing each CDR3 protein once. In the table there are over 700,000 distinct CDR3 sequences, 25% to 30% of which are singletons. The sample taken for sequencing was blood. The source of these receptors is a girl between 5 and 17 years old with multiple sclerosis. Both conserved end residues are part of each CDR3. The D gene is left open where the match is weak. Clone size appears in some rows only: once, few, many, or a class for an expanded clone.

D gene: -; V gene: TRBV5-6; clone size: -; J gene: TRBJ2-7; CDR3 protein: CASSLAGIGDYEQYF; CDR3 DNA: TGTGCCAGCAGCTTGGCCGGGATCGGTGATTACGAGCAGTACTTC
D gene: TRBD1; V gene: TRBV7-2; clone size: -; J gene: TRBJ1-1; CDR3 protein: CASSLLGTGPSNTEAFF; CDR3 DNA: TGTGCCAGCAGCTTACTTGGGACAGGCCCTTCGAACACTGAAGCTTTCTTT
D gene: -; V gene: TRBV14; clone size: -; J gene: TRBJ1-1; CDR3 protein: CASSPSARAGTEAFF; CDR3 DNA: TGTGCCAGCAGCCCTTCGGCAAGGGCGGGCACTGAAGCTTTCTTT
D gene: -; V gene: TRBV27; clone size: -; J gene: TRBJ1-6; CDR3 protein: CASSSSLAGNSYNSPLHF; CDR3 DNA: TGTGCCAGCAGTAGTTCTCTAGCGGGGAACTCCTATAATTCACCCCTCCACTTT
D gene: TRBD1; V gene: TRBV29-1; clone size: few; J gene: TRBJ2-7; CDR3 protein: CSVGVRQGITYEQYF; CDR3 DNA: TGCAGCGTCGGGGTGCGACAGGGGATAACCTACGAGCAGTACTTC
D gene: -; V gene: TRBV7-2; clone size: few; J gene: TRBJ1-6; CDR3 protein: CASSLVWGPKGPLHF; CDR3 DNA: TGTGCCAGCAGCTTAGTATGGGGGCCCAAAGGCCCCCTCCACTTT
D gene: TRBD1; V gene: TRBV27; clone size: few; J gene: TRBJ1-6; CDR3 protein: CASGRQGASPLHF; CDR3 DNA: TGTGCCAGCGGAAGACAGGGTGCTTCACCCCTCCACTTT
D gene: TRBD1; V gene: TRBV9; clone size: -; J gene: TRBJ1-2; CDR3 protein: CASNQGTAQARGYTF; CDR3 DNA: TGTGCCAGCAACCAGGGGACAGCCCAAGCTAGGGGCTACACCTTC
D gene: -; V gene: TRBV24-1; clone size: many; J gene: TRBJ1-1; CDR3 protein: CATSPGWGSEAFF; CDR3 DNA: TGTGCCACCAGTCCTGGTTGGGGGTCTGAAGCTTTCTTT
D gene: -; V gene: TRBV28; clone size: once; J gene: TRBJ1-5; CDR3 protein: CAGRLGRHLSNQPQHF; CDR3 DNA: TGTGCCGGCAGGTTGGGCCGCCATCTTAGCAATCAGCCCCAGCATTTT
D gene: TRBD2; V gene: TRBV9; clone size: -; J gene: TRBJ2-3; CDR3 protein: CASSDPTSGGADTQYF; CDR3 DNA: TGTGCCAGCAGCGACCCGACTAGCGGGGGTGCAGATACGCAGTATTTT
D gene: TRBD1; V gene: TRBV28; clone size: -; J gene: TRBJ1-3; CDR3 protein: CASSIDRAGNTIYF; CDR3 DNA: TGTGCCAGCAGCATTGACAGGGCTGGAAACACCATATATTTT
D gene: -; V gene: TRBV29-1; clone size: -; J gene: TRBJ1-1; CDR3 protein: CSVAGARVTEAFF; CDR3 DNA: TGCAGCGTTGCGGGGGCGAGGGTCACTGAAGCTTTCTTT
D gene: TRBD2; V gene: TRBV5-1; clone size: -; J gene: TRBJ2-7; CDR3 protein: CASSFRTSGSYEQYF; CDR3 DNA: TGCGCCAGCAGCTTCCGGACTAGCGGGAGCTACGAGCAGTACTTC
D gene: TRBD2; V gene: TRBV20-1; clone size: -; J gene: TRBJ2-7; CDR3 protein: CSAPHPGRDYRNEQYF; CDR3 DNA: TGCAGTGCCCCGCACCCGGGGCGGGACTATCGAAACGAGCAGTACTTC
D gene: TRBD1; V gene: TRBV20-1; clone size: -; J gene: TRBJ2-5; CDR3 protein: CSARPGTAKETQYF; CDR3 DNA: TGCAGTGCTCGACCCGGGACAGCAAAAGAGACCCAGTACTTC